A selection of T cell receptor beta chains follows, all from one sample in a study of blood T cell repertoires in COVID-19. The data were produced by immunoSEQ multiplex PCR, yet TCRdb's version contains in-frame clones alone and is incomplete. The sample has roughly 88,000 clones, about 89% seen once. Sequencing was performed on peripheral blood. The receptors shown here come from a woman in her fifties or sixties in a cohort sampled during active COVID-19. The CDR3 runs from the conserved cysteine through the conserved F or W. A D gene is named only where the DNA matches it firmly. Clone size is shown for a subset of rows, as once, few, many or a class of expanded clone.

clone size	V gene	J gene	D gene	CDR3 DNA	CDR3 protein
.	TRBV24-1	TRBJ2-1	.	TGTGCCACCAGTGATTTGCCGAAGCGGAGCTCCTACAATGAGCAGTTCTTC	CATSDLPKRSSYNEQFF
.	TRBV6-5	TRBJ2-3	.	TGTGCCAGCAGTTACGGGGGCCCCGATACGCAGTATTTT	CASSYGGPDTQYF
few	TRBV28	TRBJ1-5	.	TGTGCCAGCGGTAGTGATAGCAATCAGCCCCAGCATTTT	CASGSDSNQPQHF
.	TRBV7-2	TRBJ1-1	.	TGTGCCAGCAGCTTGGAGGGGGGGACGAACACTGAAGCTTTCTTT	CASSLEGGTNTEAFF
.	TRBV7-9	TRBJ2-1	TRBD2	TGTGCCAGCAGCCCGGGGGGGCGGGAGCTCGATGAGCAGTTCTTC	CASSPGGRELDEQFF
.	TRBV11-3	TRBJ2-3	TRBD2	TGTGCCAGCAGCTTAACTAGCGGGAGACCAGATACGCAGTATTTT	CASSLTSGRPDTQYF
.	TRBV7-9	TRBJ1-5	TRBD1	TGTGCCAGCAGCCCAGGGGGCCTGGGAAATCAGCCCCAGCATTTT	CASSPGGLGNQPQHF
.	TRBV5-6	TRBJ1-1	.	TGTGCCAGCAGCCGAAGGGACATGCTGAACACTGAAGCTTTCTTT	CASSRRDMLNTEAFF
once	TRBV2	TRBJ1-3	TRBD1	TGTGCCAGCAGGGCAGACAGGGCTTCTGGAAACACCATATATTTT	CASRADRASGNTIYF
.	TRBV5-1	TRBJ1-4	.	TGCGCCAGCAGCTTGATCAGGGTTTGGGAAAAACTGTTTTTT	CASSLIRVWEKLFF
.	TRBV12-3/TRBV12-4	TRBJ2-7	.	TGTGCCAGCAGCCCGAGCGGACTATACGAGCAGTACTTC	CASSPSGLYEQYF
.	TRBV5-1	TRBJ2-2	TRBD2	TGCGCCAGCAGCTTAGGTAGCGGGGGCCTTAACACCGGGGAGCTGTTTTTT	CASSLGSGGLNTGELFF
.	TRBV24-1	TRBJ2-1	TRBD1	TGTGCCACCAGTGGGACAGGGGGCAATGAGCAGTTCTTC	CATSGTGGNEQFF
.	TRBV29-1	TRBJ2-7	TRBD2	TGCAGCGGGGGGACTAGCGGGAGTTCCTACGAGCAGTACTTC	CSGGTSGSSYEQYF
.	TRBV30	TRBJ1-1	.	TGTGCCTGGGTGGCAAAGGGAGGGAACACTGAAGCTTTCTTT	CAWVAKGGNTEAFF
.	TRBV29-1	TRBJ2-3	.	TGCAGCGTTGCCCCCAGGATGGCAGAAACGCAGTATTTT	CSVAPRMAETQYF
.	TRBV7-9	TRBJ2-5	.	TGTGCCAGCAGCTCTACAGTACAAGAGACCCAGTACTTC	CASSSTVQETQYF
.	TRBV5-1	TRBJ2-7	.	TGCGCCAGCAGCTTGGAGCCGGGACATCTGTACGAGCAGTACTTC	CASSLEPGHLYEQYF
.	TRBV28	TRBJ1-4	.	TGTGCCAGCAGTAAACAGGGTGTGGGTGAAAAACTGTTTTTT	CASSKQGVGEKLFF
.	TRBV7-2	TRBJ1-1	TRBD1	TGTGCCAGCAGCCCCCCAAGGAGGCAGGGGGCGGAAACTGAAGCTTTCTTT	CASSPPRRQGAETEAFF
.	TRBV10-3	TRBJ1-1	TRBD1	TGTGCCATCAGTGATACCGGAAAGGGACAGATCATCGCTTTCTTT	CAISDTGKGQIIAFF
.	TRBV5-1	TRBJ2-2	.	TGCGCCAGCAGCTTAAGAACAGGGCCCGGGGAGCTGTTTTTT	CASSLRTGPGELFF
.	TRBV2	TRBJ2-3	.	TGTGCCAGCAGTGCGGGCACAGATACGCAGTATTTT	CASSAGTDTQYF
once	TRBV7-3	TRBJ2-1	.	TGTGCCAGCAGCTTAACACTTAGCGGTAGCTCCTACAATGAGCAGTTCTTC	CASSLTLSGSSYNEQFF
few	TRBV19	TRBJ1-3	.	TGTGCCAGTAGTTTTCCGCTTAGCTCTGGAAACACCATATATTTT	CASSFPLSSGNTIYF
.	TRBV12-5	TRBJ2-7	.	TGTGCTGGGGGGGCTCGCCCCTACGAGCAGTACTTC	CAGGARPYEQYF
once	TRBV10-3	TRBJ1-1	.	TGTGCCATCAGCCCCGGGGGTTTGGGCACTGAAGCTTTCTTT	CAISPGGLGTEAFF
.	TRBV10-3	TRBJ2-1	.	TGTGCCATCAGTTTAAGCGGGTTGGCGGGCAATGAGCAGTTCTTC	CAISLSGLAGNEQFF
.	TRBV6-5	TRBJ2-2	TRBD2	TGTGCCAGCACCGACAGCGGGAGGTCCACCGGGGAGCTGTTTTTT	CASTDSGRSTGELFF
.	TRBV9	TRBJ2-7	TRBD2	TGTGCCAGCAGCGTAGCGTCCAGCGGGGGGTTCTACGAGCAGTACTTC	CASSVASSGGFYEQYF
.	TRBV7-9	TRBJ2-3	TRBD1	TGTGCCAGCAGCGCGGGGACAGGGACCAGCACAGATACGGGATATTTT	CASSAGTGTSTDTGYF
.	TRBV7-9	TRBJ1-2	TRBD1	TGTGCCAGCAGCGCGGGGACAGGGGTCTATGGCTACACCTTC	CASSAGTGVYGYTF
.	TRBV19	TRBJ1-1	.	TGTGCCAGTGCGCGGCGAGGGAGCACTGAAGCTTTCTTT	CASARRGSTEAFF
few	TRBV10-3	TRBJ2-1	TRBD2	TGTGCCATCAGTGAGACGGGTAGCGGGGGGCAGTACAATGAGCAGTTCTTC	CAISETGSGGQYNEQFF
.	TRBV5-1	TRBJ2-5	TRBD1	TGCGCCAGCAGCTTGGCTGCAGGGGGCCAAGAGACCCAGTACTTC	CASSLAAGGQETQYF
.	TRBV5-1	TRBJ2-5	.	TGCGCCAGCAGACTAAAAGAGACCCAGTACTTC	CASRLKETQYF
once	TRBV23-1	TRBJ2-7	.	TGCGCCAGCAGTCAATTCTACAGGGATCGGTACCCCTACGAGCAGTACTTC	CASSQFYRDRYPYEQYF
.	TRBV6-1	TRBJ2-6	.	TGTGCCAGCAGTGAAGTTTGGTTAGCTGGGGCCAACGTCCTGACTTTC	CASSEVWLAGANVLTF
.	TRBV6-5	TRBJ2-6	.	TGTGCCAGCAGTCCGCTGACAGGGGCCAACGTCCTGACTTTC	CASSPLTGANVLTF